This T cell receptor (beta chain) was retrieved from a study of blood T cell repertoires in COVID-19. For the study at large: Acute-phase and convalescent COVID-19 samples originated in the United States, Italy and Spain. T cells, B-cell-depleted T cells, or PBMCs provided the cDNA or gDNA that served as material.

Seattle patients were enrolled while actively infected and followed longitudinally. Trimming shortened V by 0 bases and J by 6 bases, and 20 bases separated the two germline ends. Germline assignment: CDR1 SEHNR and CDR2 FQNEAQ (reference sequence). The CDR3 runs 17 residues. Assay: immunoSEQ multiplex PCR; the TCRdb copy retains only in-frame clones and omits some. The repertoire includes over 250,000 clones, 84% of them detected once, and about 1.6% sits in the top ten. The clonotype comes from a human donor with COVID-19, enrolled during active disease. The donor label of this sample is uncertain. Sequencing was carried out using peripheral blood. The V and J genes are TRBV7-9 and TRBJ1-1; tentatively, D is TRBD1 (6 bases). The DNA of the CDR3 is TGTGCCAGCAGCTTAGCGCGTGGGAGGGGGGACCTTTCTGAAGCTTTCTTT. Its translation is CASSLARGRGDLSEAFF.